The clone carrying this T cell receptor beta chain has just a few counts. The data originate from a study of blood T cell repertoires in COVID-19. The repertoire was sequenced with immunoSEQ multiplex PCR; TCRdb's copy has only in-frame clones and lacks some. The table has hundreds of thousands of clones, about 84% seen once. V lost 4 bases to trimming and J lost 3 bases, with 10 bases between them. The CDR3 sequence is 13 residues long. Germline V gene data show CDR1 as SEHNR and CDR2 as FQNEAQ (reference sequence). This TCR derives from a woman older than 75 with acute or convalescent COVID-19. The rearrangement joins TRBV7-9 to TRBJ2-7; perhaps TRBD1 as D (6 bases). Sequencing used peripheral blood. The DNA for the CDR3 is TGTGCCAGCAGCTCCAGGGGCTACTACGAGCAGTACTTC. This sequence encodes CASSSRGYYEQYF.